The 24 T cell receptor beta chains in this list originate from one sample, sequenced in a study of cytomegalovirus exposure and HLA in healthy donors. Primers for the PCR totalled 60 Vbeta and 13 Jbeta. This table comes from immunoSEQ multiplex PCR, and its TCRdb copy is limited to in-frame clones, with some not included. The sample records tens of thousands of clones, 78% being singletons. Sequencing was carried out using PBMCs. These receptors came from a man aged 18 to 30 in good health and CMV-seropositive.

The chain carries TRBV13 and TRBJ1-1, with unresolved D. Germline CDR1 is PRHDT and CDR2 is FYEKMQ (reference sequence). The CDR3 totals 14 residues. V shed 5 bases and J shed 4 bases, with 14 bases lying between them. The CDR3 reads CASSRDGRITEAFF. In DNA, the CDR3 is TGTGCCAGCAGCCGCGACGGGAGGATCACTGAAGCTTTCTTT.

The chain has TRBV19 and TRBJ2-1; D unclear. Trimming took 6 bases from V and 4 from J, leaving 4 bases between them. The germline V gene has CDR1 LNHDA and CDR2 SQIVND (reference sequence). The CDR3 length is 11 residues. In nucleotides, the CDR3 is TGTGCCAGTAGCTCTTACAATGAGCAGTTCTTC. This sequence encodes CASSSYNEQFF. The whole variable domain, remainder taken from reference TRBV19 and TRBJ2-1, is DGGITQSPKYLFRKEGQNVTLSCEQNLNHDAMYWYRQDPGQGLRLIYYSQIVNDFQKGDIAEGYSVSREKKESFPLTVTSAQKNPTAFYLCASSSYNEQFFGPGTRLTVL.

This clone was observed a single time. CDR3 sequence reads: CAWRPTDRAGANVLTF. As DNA, the CDR3 is TGTGCCTGGAGACCAACGGACAGGGCTGGGGCCAACGTCCTGACTTTC. V is TRBV30 and J is TRBJ2-6, with 8 bases identical to TRBD1. In germline, CDR1 is GTSNPN, CDR2 SVGIG (reference sequence). The ends lost 3 bases at V and 2 bases at J; junction bases unmatched: 6. This CDR3 has 16 residues.

This clone showed up just a few times. This chain connects TRBV29-1 to TRBJ1-2, with D possibly being TRBD1 (6 bases). CDR1 is SQVTM and CDR2 is ANQGSEA in the germline V gene. The CDR3 has 13 residues. Trimming left V 3 bases short and J 4 bases short, with 12 bases between. This CDR3 reads CSVELGAVYGYTF. In DNA form, the CDR3 reads TGCAGCGTTGAGCTGGGGGCAGTCTATGGCTACACCTTC.

The V and J genes are TRBV2 and TRBJ1-1, with D unclear. The V end was cut by 7 bases, the J end by 3 bases, with 9 bases between. CDR1 and CDR2 from the germline V gene are SNHLY and FYNNEI. This CDR3 region has 12 residues. The CDR3, as DNA: TGTGCCAGCATGGGAGGTGACACTGAAGCTTTCTTT. Translating gives CASMGGDTEAFF.

The chain uses TRBV30 and TRBJ1-4; possible D gene TRBD1, 5 bases. The CDR3 runs 13 residues. Germline CDR1 reads GTSNPN; CDR2 reads SVGIG (reference sequence). Trimming removed 5 bases at V and 6 bases at J, with 13 bases between. The CDR3 region has the DNA TGTGCCTGGTGTAGGGGTCGGTATGAAAAACTGTTTTTT. It translates to CAWCRGRYEKLFF.

The chain carries TRBV2 and TRBJ2-1; 8 bases map to TRBD2. The length of the CDR3 is 13 residues. CDR1 and CDR2 (germline): SNHLY, FYNNEI. The trim removed 10 bases at V and 7 bases at J, leaving 9 bases unmatched. CDR3 loop: CATTRTSWNEQFF. The CDR3 region has the DNA TGTGCCACCACACGGACTAGCTGGAATGAGCAGTTCTTC.

The V call is TRBV6-1, the J call TRBJ2-1, with a tentative D call TRBD1 (6 bases). The ends were cut back, 6 bases at V and 5 bases at J, with 11 bases in the middle. Germline loops: CDR1 MNHNS, CDR2 SASEGT. This CDR3 region has 13 residues. This CDR3 is CASSSDRNNEQFF. CDR3 DNA sequence: TGTGCCAGCAGCTCCGACAGGAACAATGAGCAGTTCTTC.

The chain has TRBV30 and TRBJ2-7; D ambiguous. Trimming took 2 bases from V and 8 from J, leaving 13 bases between them. CDR1 is GTSNPN and CDR2 is SVGIG in the germline V gene (reference sequence). The CDR3 spans 12 residues. The chain's CDR3 is CAWSLTAEKQYF. The CDR3 nucleotides read TGTGCCTGGAGTCTGACGGCGGAGAAGCAGTACTTC.

The rearrangement uses TRBV28 and TRBJ1-3; perhaps TRBD1 as D (6 bases). The ends were cut back, 5 bases at V and 3 bases at J, with 11 bases in the middle. This CDR3 has 14 residues. Per germline, CDR1 MDHEN and CDR2 SYDVKM. The CDR3 protein is CASSKSGVGNTIYF. The CDR3 DNA reads TGTGCCAGCAGTAAATCAGGGGTTGGAAACACCATATATTTT.

This clone has a single count. The rearrangement joins TRBV30 to TRBJ1-4, with unresolved D. CDR3 length: 14 amino acids. CDR1 and CDR2 (germline): GTSNPN, SVGIG (reference sequence). The V end lost 3 bases, the J end lost 0 bases, and 8 bases lay between the germline ends. Written as DNA, the CDR3 is TGTGCCTGGAGCCCTGTCCCAACTAATGAAAAACTGTTTTTT. Amino acids: CAWSPVPTNEKLFF.

This sequence joins TRBV6-5 and TRBJ2-5; 13 bases are a match to TRBD2. The CDR3 is made up of 15 amino acids. Unmatched junction bases numbered 5, after V lost 5 bases and J lost 5 bases. The germline CDR1 and CDR2 sequences are MNHEY and SVGAGI. CDR3 region: CASSLLAGGGETQYF. For the CDR3, the DNA is TGTGCCAGCAGTCTACTAGCGGGAGGGGGTGAGACCCAGTACTTC.

This chain links TRBV7-9 with TRBJ1-2; TRBD1 matches at 9 bases. V shed 5 bases and J 1 base; nucleotides not matched to a gene: 8. Looked up from germline, CDR1 is SEHNR and CDR2 is FQNEAQ (reference sequence). The CDR3 length is 16 residues. The CDR3 region is CASSPTDRGSNYGYTF. The CDR3 DNA is TGTGCCAGCAGCCCGACGGACAGGGGAAGTAACTATGGCTACACCTTC.

This sequence joins TRBV29-1 and TRBJ2-1; 12 nucleotides align to TRBD2. The V gene end was trimmed by 7 bases and the J gene end by 6 bases; junction bases not matched to a gene: 7. This CDR3 has 14 amino acids. Germline assignment: CDR1 SQVTM and CDR2 ANQGSEA. CDR3 coding DNA: TGCAGCGCTGCCCTAGCGGGAGGGGGCAATGAGCAGTTCTTC. Its translation: CSAALAGGGNEQFF.

The rearrangement joins TRBV2 to TRBJ1-1; D perhaps matches TRBD1 (6 bases). The CDR3 covers 13 residues. Trimming removed 7 bases at V and 3 bases at J, with 12 bases between. Germline V gene data show CDR1 as SNHLY and CDR2 as FYNNEI. The CDR3 loop is CASTIEGDTEAFF. Here the CDR3 DNA reads TGTGCCAGCACAATAGAGGGGGACACTGAAGCTTTCTTT.

This sequence joins TRBV6-5 and TRBJ1-1, with D tentatively TRBD1 (5 bases). Germline values: CDR1 MNHEY, CDR2 SVGAGI. The ends were cut back, 6 bases at V and 6 bases at J, with 14 bases in the middle. The length of the CDR3 is 13 residues. This CDR3 is CASRVGGRSEAFF. The CDR3 DNA reads as TGTGCCAGCAGAGTGGGGGGACGGTCTGAAGCTTTCTTT.

The gene calls are TRBV30 and TRBJ2-3; weak D call: TRBD2 (5 bases). Germline loops: CDR1 GTSNPN, CDR2 SVGIG (reference sequence). V dropped 0 bases and J dropped 6 bases, with 7 bases sitting between them. The CDR3 contains 12 residues. DNA for the CDR3: TGTGCCTGGAGTGTACGAGGGGATACGCAGTATTTT. Its translation is CAWSVRGDTQYF. The complete variable domain, with remaining parts taken from reference TRBV30 and TRBJ2-3, reads SQTIHQWPATLVQPVGSPLSLECTVEGTSNPNLYWYRQAAGRGLQLLFYSVGIGQISSEVPQNLSASRPQDRQFILSSKKLLLSDSGFYLCAWSVRGDTQYFGPGTRLTVL.

Of note for this clone: One end of the junction fails to match germline, which may point to a read error. The chain uses TRBV7-7 and TRBJ1-2; 10 bases line up with TRBD1. CDR3 length: 13 amino acids. The germline V gene encodes CDR1 SSHAT and CDR2 FNYEAQ (reference sequence). CDR3 nucleotide sequence: TGTGCTAGCAGCTTTGACAGGGGGCGTGGCTACACCTTC. This gives the protein CASSFDRGRGYTF.

The chain has TRBV29-1 and TRBJ1-1, with a possible D match to TRBD1 (6 bases). V lost 4 bases and J 11 bases, leaving 14 bases between the germline ends. The germline V gene encodes CDR1 SQVTM and CDR2 ANQGSEA. This CDR3 has 11 amino acids. The CDR3 here is CSVAGGARAFF. Here the CDR3 DNA reads TGCAGCGTTGCGGGGGGGGCGCGGGCTTTCTTT.

V gene TRBV5-6 combines with J gene TRBJ2-7; TRBD1 aligns across 7 bases. The CDR3 spans 15 residues. Trimming at V came to 1 base and at J to 5 bases, leaving 9 bases not matched to a gene. Looked up from germline, CDR1 is SGHDT and CDR2 is YYEEEE. The CDR3 DNA reads as TGTGCCAGCAGCTTGTCCCACAGGGGCTCGGACGAGCAGTACTTC. Translation gives CASSLSHRGSDEQYF.

The V and J genes are TRBV19 and TRBJ1-2; TRBD1 aligns across 7 bases. V lost 3 bases, J lost 5 bases, and 3 bases stayed unmatched. There are 13 residues in the CDR3. Germline V gene data show CDR1 as LNHDA and CDR2 as SQIVND (reference sequence). For the CDR3, the DNA is TGTGCCAGTAGTATTGACAGGGCGTATGGCTACACCTTC. Protein sequence: CASSIDRAYGYTF.

The V and J genes are TRBV30 and TRBJ1-3; D is undetermined. Germline V CDR1 and CDR2: GTSNPN, SVGIG (reference sequence). CDR3 length equals 12 residues. Trimming took off 1 base at V and 3 bases at J, with 4 bases between the two ends. CDR3 protein: CAWSDSGNTIYF. The CDR3 DNA reads as TGTGCCTGGAGTGATAGTGGAAACACCATATATTTT.

This CDR3 is CASSLWTGDEAFF. The CDR3 nucleotides read TGTGCCAGCAGCTTATGGACAGGGGACGAAGCTTTCTTT. The J gene is TRBJ1-1, the V gene TRBV9, with 9 bases that match TRBD1. CDR3 length equals 13 residues. Germline loops: CDR1 SGDLS, CDR2 YYNGEE. J lost 8 bases, V lost 4 bases, and 6 bases had no gene match.

J is TRBJ2-1 and V is TRBV6-1, with 11 bases that match TRBD2. V lost 8 bases and J lost 9; bases outside the gene matches: 6. Germline lookup yields CDR1 MNHNS and CDR2 SASEGT. The CDR3 runs 13 residues. CDR3 sequence reads: CASLAGGPGEQFF. For the CDR3, the DNA is TGTGCCAGCCTAGCGGGAGGTCCCGGTGAGCAGTTCTTC.